The entry below describes one TCR beta chain. This specimen belongs to a study of blood T cell repertoires in COVID-19. About the research overall: COVID-19 samples from acute and convalescent phases originated in the United States, Italy and Spain. The cDNA or gDNA used as material had been derived from T cells, B-cell-depleted T cells, or PBMCs.

In the original analysis: Reference gene primers were amplified, and this amplification served to estimate nucleated cell counts. Here immunoSEQ multiplex PCR was the method, and the copy in TCRdb shows in-frame clones only, minus some. The V and J calls and clone size are taken from that table; D and trimming were inferred from the DNA. Among 170,000 or so clones, around 84% were seen once, and the ten largest hold about 7%. Trimming removed 4 bases from V and 0 bases from J; junction bases left unmatched: 11. Germline V gene data show CDR1 as SEHNR and CDR2 as FQNEAQ (reference sequence). The CDR3 runs 18 residues.

Sequenced input: peripheral blood. This clonotype originated in a man aged 45-65 years with active or convalescent COVID-19. The chain carries TRBV7-9 and TRBJ1-1; 10 nucleotides agree with TRBD1. The CDR3: CASSSPRQGARLNTEAFF. DNA of the CDR3: TGTGCCAGCAGCTCCCCCCGACAGGGGGCCCGTCTGAACACTGAAGCTTTCTTT. The entire variable domain, with the rest obtained from reference TRBV7-9 and TRBJ1-1, is as follows: DTGVSQNPRHKITKRGQNVTFRCDPISEHNRLYWYRQTLGQGPEFLTYFQNEAQLEKSRLLSDRFSAERPKGSFSTLEIQRTEQGDSAMYLCASSSPRQGARLNTEAFFGQGTRLTVV.